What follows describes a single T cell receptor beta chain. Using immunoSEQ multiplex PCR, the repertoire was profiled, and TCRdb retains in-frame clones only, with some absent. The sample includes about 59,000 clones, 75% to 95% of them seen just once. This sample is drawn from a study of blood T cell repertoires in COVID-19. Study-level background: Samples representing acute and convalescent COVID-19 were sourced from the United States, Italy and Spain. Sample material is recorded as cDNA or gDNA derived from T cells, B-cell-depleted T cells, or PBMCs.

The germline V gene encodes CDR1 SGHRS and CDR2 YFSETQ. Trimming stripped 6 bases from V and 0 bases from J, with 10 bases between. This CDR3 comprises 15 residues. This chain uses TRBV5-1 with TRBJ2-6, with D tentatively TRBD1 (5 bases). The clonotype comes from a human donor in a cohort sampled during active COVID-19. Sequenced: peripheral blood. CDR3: CASTGQNSGANVLTF. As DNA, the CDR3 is TGCGCCAGCACTGGACAAAACTCTGGGGCCAACGTCCTGACTTTC.